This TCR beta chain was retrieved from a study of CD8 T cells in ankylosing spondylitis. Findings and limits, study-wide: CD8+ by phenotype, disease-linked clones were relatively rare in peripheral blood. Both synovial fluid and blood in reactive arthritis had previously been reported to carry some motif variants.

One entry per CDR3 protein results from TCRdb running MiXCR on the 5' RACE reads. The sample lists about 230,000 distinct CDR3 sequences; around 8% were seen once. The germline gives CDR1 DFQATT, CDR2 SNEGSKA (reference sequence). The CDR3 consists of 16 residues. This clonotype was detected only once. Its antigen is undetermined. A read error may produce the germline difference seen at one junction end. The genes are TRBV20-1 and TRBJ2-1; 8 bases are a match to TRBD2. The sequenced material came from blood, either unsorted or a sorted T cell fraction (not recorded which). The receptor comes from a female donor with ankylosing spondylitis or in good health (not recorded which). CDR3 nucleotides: TGCTGTGCTAGGGGAACTAGCGGCAGGGCCAAAAATGAGCAGTTCTTC. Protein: CCARGTSGRAKNEQFF.